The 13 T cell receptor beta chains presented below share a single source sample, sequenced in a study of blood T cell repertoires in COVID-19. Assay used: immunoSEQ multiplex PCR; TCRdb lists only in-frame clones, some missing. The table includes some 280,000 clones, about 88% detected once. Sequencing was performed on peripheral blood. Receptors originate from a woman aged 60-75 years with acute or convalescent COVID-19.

Written as DNA, the CDR3 is TGCAGCGTTTTCAGTGGGGGGGCGAACTATGGCTACACCTTC. Translated: CSVFSGGANYGYTF. The chain links TRBV29-1 to TRBJ1-2; D might be TRBD1 (6 bases). The CDR3 extends over 14 amino acids. V was cut by 5 bases and J by 2 bases, with 15 bases left in between. Germline V gene sequence: CDR1 SQVTM, CDR2 ANQGSEA.

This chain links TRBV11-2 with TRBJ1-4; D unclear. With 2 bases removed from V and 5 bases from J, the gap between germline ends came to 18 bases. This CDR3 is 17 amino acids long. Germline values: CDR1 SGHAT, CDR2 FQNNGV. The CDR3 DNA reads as TGTGCCAGCAGCTTACGTTACAGTCGGCAACTCAATGAAAAACTGTTTTTT. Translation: CASSLRYSRQLNEKLFF.

This CDR3 reads CAISEFSGMYEQYF. The DNA of the CDR3 is TGTGCCATCAGTGAATTTAGCGGGATGTACGAGCAGTACTTC. The chain links TRBV10-3 to TRBJ2-7, with 8 bases fitting TRBD2. This CDR3 has 14 residues. V shed 3 bases and J 4 bases; nucleotides not matched to a gene: 5. Germline CDR1 is ENHRY and CDR2 is SYGVKD.

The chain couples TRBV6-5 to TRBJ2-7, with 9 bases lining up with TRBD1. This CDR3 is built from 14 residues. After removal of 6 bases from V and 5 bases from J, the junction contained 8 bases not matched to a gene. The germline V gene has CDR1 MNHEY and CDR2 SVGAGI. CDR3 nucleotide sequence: TGTGCCAGCAGAACCCTTGACAGGGGGAACGAGCAGTACTTC. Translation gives CASRTLDRGNEQYF.

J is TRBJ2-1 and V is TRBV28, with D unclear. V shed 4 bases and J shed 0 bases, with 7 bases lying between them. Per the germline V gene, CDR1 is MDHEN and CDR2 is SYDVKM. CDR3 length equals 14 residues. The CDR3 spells CASSYRSSYNEQFF. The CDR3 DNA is TGTGCCAGCAGTTACAGAAGCTCCTACAATGAGCAGTTCTTC.

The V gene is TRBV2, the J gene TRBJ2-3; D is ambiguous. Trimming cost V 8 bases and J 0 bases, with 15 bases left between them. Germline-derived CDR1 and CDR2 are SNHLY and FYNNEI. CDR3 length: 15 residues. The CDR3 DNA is TGTGCCAGCTCTTTCATAGATTCTAGCACAGATACGCAGTATTTT. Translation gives CASSFIDSSTDTQYF.

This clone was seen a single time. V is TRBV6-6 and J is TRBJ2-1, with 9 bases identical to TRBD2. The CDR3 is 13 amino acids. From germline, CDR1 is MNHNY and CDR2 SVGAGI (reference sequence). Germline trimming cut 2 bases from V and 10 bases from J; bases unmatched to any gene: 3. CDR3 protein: CASSYQGLAEQFF. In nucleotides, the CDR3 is TGTGCCAGCAGTTACCAAGGACTAGCGGAGCAGTTCTTC.

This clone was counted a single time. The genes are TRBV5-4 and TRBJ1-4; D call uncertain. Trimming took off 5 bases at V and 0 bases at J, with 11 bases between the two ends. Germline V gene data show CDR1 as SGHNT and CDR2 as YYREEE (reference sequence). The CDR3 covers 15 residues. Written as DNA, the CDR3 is TGTGCCAGCAGTTCCCGGAGTGCAACTAATGAAAAACTGTTTTTT. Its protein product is CASSSRSATNEKLFF.

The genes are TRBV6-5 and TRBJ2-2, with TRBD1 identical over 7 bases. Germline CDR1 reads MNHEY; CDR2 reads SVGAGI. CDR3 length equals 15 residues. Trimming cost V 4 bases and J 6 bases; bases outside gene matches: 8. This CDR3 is CASSSPRQGAGELFF. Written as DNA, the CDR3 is TGTGCCAGCAGTTCGCCTAGACAGGGCGCCGGGGAGCTGTTTTTT.

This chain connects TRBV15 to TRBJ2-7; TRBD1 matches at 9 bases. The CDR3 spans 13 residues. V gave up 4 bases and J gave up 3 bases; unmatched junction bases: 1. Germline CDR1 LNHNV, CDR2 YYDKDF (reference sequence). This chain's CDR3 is CATSKDRGYEQYF. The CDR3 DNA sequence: TGTGCCACCAGCAAGGACAGGGGCTACGAGCAGTACTTC. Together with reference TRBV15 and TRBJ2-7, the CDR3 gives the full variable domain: DAMVIQNPRYQVTQFGKPVTLSCSQTLNHNVMYWYQQKSSQAPKLLFHYYDKDFNNEADTPDNFQSRRPNTSFCFLDIRSPGLGDTAMYLCATSKDRGYEQYFGPGTRLTVT.

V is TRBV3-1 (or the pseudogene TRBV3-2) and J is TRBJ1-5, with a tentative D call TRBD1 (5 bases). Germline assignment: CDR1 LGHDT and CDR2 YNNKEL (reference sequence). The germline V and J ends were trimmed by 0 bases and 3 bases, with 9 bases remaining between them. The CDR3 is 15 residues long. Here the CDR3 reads CASSQDAQVNQPQHF. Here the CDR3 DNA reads TGTGCCAGCAGCCAAGATGCACAGGTCAATCAGCCCCAGCATTTT.

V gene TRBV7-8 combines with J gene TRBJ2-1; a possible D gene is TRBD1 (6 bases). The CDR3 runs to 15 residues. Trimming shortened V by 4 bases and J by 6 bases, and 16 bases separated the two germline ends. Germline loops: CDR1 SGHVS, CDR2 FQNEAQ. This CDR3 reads CASSSQGGRSNEQFF. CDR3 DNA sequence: TGTGCCAGCAGCTCACAGGGCGGGCGTAGCAATGAGCAGTTCTTC.

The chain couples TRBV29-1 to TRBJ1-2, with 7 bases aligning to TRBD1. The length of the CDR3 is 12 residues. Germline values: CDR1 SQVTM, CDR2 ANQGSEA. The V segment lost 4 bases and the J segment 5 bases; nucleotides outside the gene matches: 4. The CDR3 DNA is TGCAGCGTTGCAGGACAGGTTTATGGCTACACCTTC. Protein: CSVAGQVYGYTF.